These 14 T cell receptor beta chains share one sample of origin, sequenced in a study of graft-versus-host responses after intestinal transplantation. The table came from immunoSEQ multiplex PCR; TCRdb's copy has only in-frame clones and leaves some out. The table lists some 120,000 clones, approximately 94% of them singletons. For these TCRs, the target antigens are not known. The material was unstimulated CD4+ T cells sorted from spleen or lymph node cells, obtained before intestinal transplant. The receptors stem from a human donor who received an intestinal transplant.

The chain carries TRBV5-1 and TRBJ2-7; 9 positions agree with TRBD2. Germline V gene data show CDR1 as SGHRS and CDR2 as YFSETQ. This CDR3 is built from 13 residues. Trimming took 4 bases from V and 3 from J; bases not matched to a gene: 2. CDR3 coding DNA: TGCGCCAGCAGCCCTAGCGGGAACTACGAGCAGTACTTC. Protein: CASSPSGNYEQYF.

The CDR3 DNA reads as TGTGCCAGCGTAGCGGGGGCCTCTGGGGCCAACGTCCTGACTTTC. Translating gives CASVAGASGANVLTF. The chain is built from TRBV28 and TRBJ2-6, with TRBD2 identical over 9 bases. Germline CDR1 MDHEN, CDR2 SYDVKM. The CDR3 totals 15 residues. V was clipped by 8 bases and J by 0 bases; unmatched bases: 2.

V usage is TRBV4-1 and J usage is TRBJ2-3; 9 bases match TRBD2. CDR3 size: 17 residues. The germline V gene has CDR1 MGHRA and CDR2 YSYEKL. The trim removed 1 base at V and 2 bases at J, leaving 7 bases unmatched. The CDR3 nucleotides read TGCGCCAGCAGCCAAGGGGGACTAGCCCTACACACAGATACGCAGTATTTT. Protein product: CASSQGGLALHTDTQYF.

The gene calls are TRBV25-1 and TRBJ1-4, with D hard to call. V lost 2 bases and J lost 7, with 8 bases in between. This CDR3 spans 13 amino acids. Per the germline V gene, CDR1 is MGHDK and CDR2 is SYGVNS. The CDR3 loop reads CASSEPYGEKLFF. The CDR3 DNA follows: TGTGCCAGCAGTGAACCGTACGGTGAAAAACTGTTTTTT.

The gene calls are TRBV6-1 and TRBJ1-6; unclear D gene. The CDR3 extends over 12 amino acids. CDR1 MNHNS and CDR2 SASEGT come from the germline V gene. The V gene lost 7 bases and the J gene lost 10 bases, with 11 bases spanning the gap. CDR3 sequence reads: CASKTPPSPLHF. The CDR3 nucleotides read TGTGCCAGCAAGACTCCTCCCTCACCCCTCCACTTT.

The V call is TRBV5-4, the J call TRBJ1-1; tentatively, D is TRBD1 (5 bases). CDR1 SGHNT and CDR2 YYREEE come from the germline V gene (reference sequence). Trimming removed 4 bases from V and 1 base from J, with 11 bases in between. This CDR3 spans 14 amino acids. The CDR3 region has the DNA TGTGCCAGCAGCACCCGGGACGGGAACACTGAAGCTTTCTTT. This translates into CASSTRDGNTEAFF.

The CDR3 DNA is TGTGCCATCAGTGAGTCGACAGGACTGCGCCGGGACAGGGGGCCCGGGGAGCTGTTTTTT. This gives the protein CAISESTGLRRDRGPGELFF. The rearrangement links TRBV10-3 to TRBJ2-2; the match to TRBD1 covers 12 bases. V lost 0 bases, J lost 6 bases, and 14 bases stayed unmatched. The CDR3 has 20 amino acids. CDR1 and CDR2 from the germline V gene are ENHRY and SYGVKD.

This chain connects TRBV19 to TRBJ2-7, with D possibly matching TRBD1 (6 bases). V was shortened by 4 bases and J by 0 bases, with 10 bases between the two germline ends. The CDR3 contains 14 residues. The germline gives CDR1 LNHDA, CDR2 SQIVND (reference sequence). The CDR3 DNA follows: TGTGCCAGTAGTAACAGGGTTTTCTCCTACGAGCAGTACTTC. This gives the protein CASSNRVFSYEQYF.

This clone was found a few times. The V and J genes are TRBV7-8 and TRBJ1-2; D may be TRBD1 (5 bases). Looked up from germline, CDR1 is SGHVS and CDR2 is FQNEAQ. Deletions cut 4 bases from V and 4 bases from J, with 13 bases between. This CDR3 contains 14 residues. Here the CDR3 DNA reads TGTGCCAGCAGCTCGGGGCAGGGTGCCTATGGCTACACCTTC. It yields the protein CASSSGQGAYGYTF. The whole variable domain, remainder taken from reference TRBV7-8 and TRBJ1-2, is GAGVSQSPRYKVAKRGQDVALRCDPISGHVSLFWYQQALGQGPEFLTYFQNEAQLDKSGLPSDRFFAERPEGSVSTLKIQRTQQEDSAVYLCASSSGQGAYGYTFGSGTRLTVV.

The V gene is TRBV6-5, the J gene TRBJ2-3; 8 positions match TRBD2. Per the germline V gene, CDR1 is MNHEY and CDR2 is SVGAGI. This CDR3 spans 16 amino acids. V gave up 0 bases and J gave up 4 bases; unmatched junction bases: 6. The DNA of the CDR3 is TGTGCCAGCAGTTACTCAGGACTAGCAGGAGCAGATACGCAGTATTTT. As protein: CASSYSGLAGADTQYF.

This clone was counted a few times. The genes are TRBV15 and TRBJ1-1; possibly TRBD1 for D (6 bases). In germline, CDR1 is LNHNV, CDR2 YYDKDF (reference sequence). V shed 1 base and J shed 6 bases, with 12 bases lying between them. This CDR3 has 14 amino acids. Here the CDR3 reads CATSRVGGVSEAFF. Written as DNA, the CDR3 is TGTGCCACCAGCAGAGTAGGGGGAGTTTCTGAAGCTTTCTTT.

This rearrangement joins TRBV5-1 to TRBJ2-3; D perhaps matches TRBD1 (5 bases). Germline V gene data show CDR1 as SGHRS and CDR2 as YFSETQ. V lost 0 bases, J lost 0 bases, and 5 bases lay in between. The CDR3 length is 14 residues. The CDR3 DNA is TGCGCCAGCAGCTTGGACAGGAGCACAGATACGCAGTATTTT. This codes for CASSLDRSTDTQYF.

This sequence joins TRBV5-4 and TRBJ1-1; D unresolved. The CDR3 spans 12 residues. Germline V gene data show CDR1 as SGHNT and CDR2 as YYREEE (reference sequence). V lost 5 bases and J lost 1, with 6 bases in between. This CDR3 reads CASRSQNTEAFF. Here the CDR3 DNA reads TGTGCCAGCAGGTCACAGAACACTGAAGCTTTCTTT.

The gene calls are TRBV5-6 and TRBJ1-2, with D unresolved. The V gene's germline CDR1 is SGHDT and CDR2 YYEEEE. V lost 0 bases, J lost 8 bases, and 17 bases lay in between. This CDR3 has 15 residues. The CDR3 DNA reads as TGTGCCAGCAGCTTGGGGCACCTGCCAAAGAGGGGCTACACCTTC. Translated, it gives CASSLGHLPKRGYTF. The entire variable domain, with the rest obtained from reference TRBV5-6 and TRBJ1-2, is as follows: DAGVTQSPTHLIKTRGQQVTLRCSPKSGHDTVSWYQQALGQGPQFIFQYYEEEERQRGNFPDRFSGHQFPNYSSELNVNALLLGDSALYLCASSLGHLPKRGYTFGSGTRLTVV.